This TCR beta chain was recorded in a study of OX40 agonist ivuxolimab in advanced cancers. Only in-frame clones appear in the TCRdb table, and some are missing; sequencing was by immunoSEQ multiplex PCR. The sample includes some 19,000 clones, roughly 91% seen only once; the top ten take around half. The TCR originated in an adult with an advanced solid tumor such as melanoma, head and neck, liver or kidney cancer. Specimen: CD4+ or CD8+ T cells sorted from blood, collected in a trial of the OX40 agonist ivuxolimab.

The CDR3 is CASSLGVGSGEKLFF. CDR3 nucleotides: TGTGCCAGCAGTTTAGGAGTGGGGAGCGGTGAAAAACTGTTTTTT. This rearrangement joins TRBV28 to TRBJ1-4; D gene ambiguous. The CDR3 is made up of 15 amino acids. Germline V CDR1 and CDR2: MDHEN, SYDVKM. V lost 2 bases and J 7 bases, leaving 14 bases between the germline ends.